This TCR beta chain is drawn from a study of shared clonotypes between healthy human individuals. The study, taken as a whole, reports: Larger estimated richness was generally seen in naive subsets than in memory subsets.

The CDR3 has 17 residues. V was shortened by 5 bases and J by 2 bases, with 19 bases between the two germline ends. Looked up from germline, CDR1 is SGHAT and CDR2 is FQNNGV. A word on this clone: Its antigen remains unknown.

There were no recent acute infections or vaccinations among the donors, who were healthy HIV-negative adults. Clones were read by immunoSEQ multiplex PCR, and TCRdb kept only the in-frame ones, dropping some. In the table there are about 1.5 million clones, approximately 98% of which are singletons. Sequencing was performed on naive CD4+ T cells sorted from blood. Subset here: CD45RA+ positively selected. This sequence was found in a man aged 25-45 years in good health. The J gene is TRBJ2-1, the V gene TRBV11-2; D not certain. This CDR3 is CASSTSPLHKAYNEQFF. The CDR3 DNA sequence: TGTGCCAGCAGCACCAGCCCCTTACACAAAGCCTACAATGAGCAGTTCTTC. Looking up the rest from reference TRBV11-2 and TRBJ2-1 gives the full variable domain: EAGVAQSPRYKIIEKRQSVAFWCNPISGHATLYWYQQILGQGPKLLIQFQNNGVVDDSQLPKDRFSAERLKGVDSTLKIQPAKLEDSAVYLCASSTSPLHKAYNEQFFGPGTRLTVL.